These 30 T cell receptor beta chains originate from one sample sequenced in a study of CD8+CD57+ T cells in acquired aplastic anemia. Genomic DNA served as template for TCR beta VDJ and CDR3 profiling. One entry per CDR3 protein results from TCRdb running MiXCR on the reads. The sample includes hundreds of thousands of distinct CDR3 sequences, 60% to 80% of them seen just once. Sample: sorted CD4+, CD8+, or CD8+CD57+ T cells (not recorded which) from PBMCs. All receptors derive from a human donor in good health, serving as a control.

Ten or more counts support this clonotype. The chain links TRBV6-6 to TRBJ2-5, with TRBD2 matching 13 bases. Losses at the gene ends were 5 bases for V and 4 bases for J; bases not matched to a gene: 7. The CDR3 is made up of 16 amino acids. Germline V lookup: CDR1 MNHNY, CDR2 SVGAGI (reference sequence). The CDR3 spells CASSTLLAGGGETQYF. CDR3 DNA sequence: TGTGCCAGCAGTACACTACTAGCGGGGGGGGGAGAGACCCAGTACTTC.

This clonotype was counted many times. This chain joins TRBV6-1 and TRBJ1-1, with TRBD1 as a possible D gene (5 bases). CDR1 is MNHNS, CDR2 SASEGT, per germline. This CDR3 has 14 residues. Trimming took off 1 base at V and 3 bases at J, with 9 bases between the two ends. Here the CDR3 reads CASSEDTGDTEAFF. CDR3 nucleotides: TGTGCCAGCAGTGAAGACACAGGAGACACTGAAGCTTTCTTT.

This clonotype has ten or more counts. The chain couples TRBV9 to TRBJ1-1, with D possibly matching TRBD1 (5 bases). From germline, CDR1 is SGDLS and CDR2 YYNGEE. This CDR3 region has 17 residues. Trimming took off 0 bases at V and 4 bases at J, with 19 bases between the two ends. The CDR3 sequence: CASSVEPAGVTGTEAFF. The CDR3 DNA reads as TGTGCCAGCAGCGTAGAACCCGCGGGGGTGACGGGCACTGAAGCTTTCTTT.

Details on this clonotype: A junction boundary mismatches the germline segment, possibly from a read error. V usage is TRBV7-8 and J usage is TRBJ2-7, with TRBD2 identical over 8 bases. The CDR3 loop spans 14 amino acids. Germline V lookup: CDR1 SGHVS, CDR2 FQNEAQ. CDR3 DNA: TGTGCCAGCCGGCTAGCGGGCGGAGAGACCCAGTACTTCTTC. As protein: CASRLAGGETQYFF.

This clonotype was counted at least ten times. The chain carries TRBV7-3 and TRBJ2-3, with 10 bases lining up with TRBD2. J was trimmed by 0 bases and V by 1 base; bases with no gene match: 16. This CDR3 is 21 amino acids long. CDR1 SGHTA and CDR2 FQGTGA come from the germline V gene. The CDR3 DNA reads as TGTGCCAGCAGCTTAAAAACGAGCGGGCTAGCGGGGGCCACTAGCACAGATACGCAGTATTTT. It codes for CASSLKTSGLAGATSTDTQYF. The whole variable domain, filled in from reference TRBV7-3 and TRBJ2-3, reads GAGVSQTPSNKVTEKGKYVELRCDPISGHTALYWYRQSLGQGPEFLIYFQGTGAADDSGLPNDRFFAVRPEGSVSTLKIQRTERGDSAVYLCASSLKTSGLAGATSTDTQYFGPGTRLTVL.

With respect to this clonotype: Relative to the germline gene, one junction end is altered; a read error may explain this. The CDR3 region is CAISDAQRNAEAFF. DNA for the CDR3: TGCGCCATCAGTGACGCACAGAGGAACGCTGAAGCTTTCTTT. V is TRBV10-2 and J is TRBJ1-1; D ambiguous. Germline CDR1 WSHSY, CDR2 SAAADI. The CDR3 totals 14 residues.

As to this clonotype: A much bigger clone sits one base away, suggesting this may be a read error. This chain connects TRBV3-1 to TRBJ1-2; D is ambiguous. This CDR3 is 14 amino acids long. CDR1 is LGHDT and CDR2 is YNNKEL in the germline V gene (reference sequence). The chain's CDR3 is CAGSPRPSVYGYTF. The CDR3 bases are TGTGCCGGCAGCCCTCGGCCGAGTGTCTATGGCTACACCTTC.

A remark on this clonotype: The germline gene is not matched at one end of the junction; a read error may be the cause. The chain joins TRBV30 to TRBJ1-2; TRBD1 might be the D (5 bases). CDR3 length: 13 amino acids. Germline V gene sequence: CDR1 GTSNPN, CDR2 SVGIG (reference sequence). The CDR3 coding sequence is TGTGCCTGGAGACGAGACAGTTTCTATGACTACACCTTC. It specifies CAWRRDSFYDYTF.

In regard to this clonotype: No conserved phenylalanine or tryptophan ends this CDR3, so it is likely a read error. The chain recombines TRBV9 with TRBJ1-5; no firm D call. This CDR3 has 14 residues. V was trimmed by 4 bases and J by 6 bases, leaving 14 bases between them. Germline CDR1 reads SGDLS; CDR2 reads YYNGEE. Here the CDR3 DNA reads TGTGCCAGCAGCTTACCGGGTAATGTTCAGCCCCAGCATTCT. Protein sequence: CASSLPGNVQPQHS.

The chain couples TRBV2 to TRBJ2-3; the D is unclear. The CDR3 runs to 13 residues. Trimming removed 4 bases at V and 2 bases at J, with 7 bases between. Germline lookup yields CDR1 SNHLY and CDR2 FYNNEI. CDR3 sequence (DNA): TGTGCCAGCAGTGGACCGTACACAGATACGCAGTATTTT. Translating it yields CASSGPYTDTQYF.

The rearrangement joins TRBV29-1 to TRBJ1-4; D gene unclear. Looked up from germline, CDR1 is SQVTM and CDR2 is ANQGSEA. The V end lost 4 bases, the J end lost 7 bases, and 13 bases lay between the germline ends. The CDR3 is 13 residues long. CDR3 protein: CSVAPSLGEKLFF. The CDR3 coding sequence is TGCAGCGTTGCTCCAAGCTTAGGTGAAAAACTGTTTTTT. Combining the CDR3 with reference TRBV29-1 and TRBJ1-4 gives the whole variable domain SAVISQKPSRDICQRGTSLTIQCQVDSQVTMMFWYRQQPGQSLTLIATANQGSEATYESGFVIDKFPISRPNLTFSTLTVSNMSPEDSSIYLCSVAPSLGEKLFFGSGTQLSVL.

This clonotype was found once. The chain has TRBV11-2 and TRBJ2-3, with 8 nucleotides matching TRBD1. CDR3 length equals 16 residues. V was pared by 2 bases and J by 0 bases, with 4 bases of the junction left unmatched. Germline lookup yields CDR1 SGHAT and CDR2 FQNNGV. CDR3: CASSLRTGTSTDTQYF. CDR3 coding DNA: TGTGCCAGCAGCTTAAGGACAGGGACTAGCACAGATACGCAGTATTTT.

This clonotype was seen ten or more times. The junction differs from germline at one of its ends, possibly a read error. The chain joins TRBV7-7 to TRBJ2-1, with TRBD2 identical over 10 bases. This CDR3 has 13 residues. Germline loops: CDR1 SSHAT, CDR2 FNYEAQ (reference sequence). The CDR3 DNA sequence: TGTGCTAGCAGCGGGGGGGCGTACAATGAGCAGTTCTTC. This codes for CASSGGAYNEQFF.

This clonotype has a count of ten or more. V and J are TRBV11-2 and TRBJ2-2, with 16 nucleotides matching TRBD2. Trimming at V came to 10 bases and at J to 2 bases, leaving 7 bases not matched to a gene. CDR1 and CDR2 from the germline V gene are SGHAT and FQNNGV. The CDR3 consists of 17 residues. The CDR3 DNA reads as TGTGCCACCCGAGGGACTAGCGGGGGGGTTAACACCGGGGAGCTGTTTTTT. This translates into CATRGTSGGVNTGELFF.

As to this clonotype: A junction end diverges from the germline sequence, so it may reflect a read error. The rearrangement uses TRBV12-3 or TRBV12-4 and TRBJ2-5, with 7 nucleotides matching TRBD1. This CDR3 spans 14 amino acids. Here the CDR3 DNA reads TGTGCCATCAGTTCGGCCGACAGGGTTGAGACCCAGTACTTC. Its translation: CAISSADRVETQYF.

This clonotype has a count of ten or more. The rearrangement joins TRBV19 to TRBJ1-4, with unresolved D. V dropped 0 bases and J dropped 8 bases, with 16 bases sitting between them. The CDR3 is made up of 16 amino acids. Per the germline V gene, CDR1 is LNHDA and CDR2 is SQIVND (reference sequence). The CDR3 nucleotides are TGTGCCAGTAGTATAGACCCGACCCCAAGGAAGGAAAAACTGTTTTTT. Protein product: CASSIDPTPRKEKLFF.

J is TRBJ1-2 and V is TRBV29-1; D unresolved. This CDR3 region has 14 residues. With 4 bases removed from V and 0 bases from J, the gap between germline ends came to 12 bases. Per the germline V gene, CDR1 is SQVTM and CDR2 is ANQGSEA. The CDR3 DNA reads TGCAGCGTTGCCCAAACCGATACTAACTATGGCTACACCTTC. Amino acid sequence: CSVAQTDTNYGYTF.

CDR3 loop: CATSRDGGQVGTTDTQYF. CDR3 nucleotides: TGTGCCACCAGCAGAGATGGGGGACAGGTTGGGACCACAGATACGCAGTATTTT. The chain couples TRBV15 to TRBJ2-3, with 8 bases fitting TRBD1. V lost 0 bases and J lost 2; bases outside the gene matches: 10. Per germline, CDR1 LNHNV and CDR2 YYDKDF (reference sequence). The CDR3 spans 18 residues.

The chain recombines TRBV11-2 with TRBJ1-1; 7 bases are shared with TRBD1. The CDR3 consists of 18 residues. Germline lookup yields CDR1 SGHAT and CDR2 FQNNGV. The trim removed 5 bases at V and 5 bases at J, leaving 20 bases unmatched. The DNA for the CDR3 is TGTGCCAGCAGCGCCGGATCGGGACAGCCAGGGCGTCGGACTGAAGCTTTCTTT. Translation gives CASSAGSGQPGRRTEAFF.

V is TRBV7-3 and J is TRBJ1-6; D uncertain. The germline CDR1 and CDR2 sequences are SGHTA and FQGTGA. The CDR3 is 15 residues long. V was cut by 11 bases and J by 18 bases, with 32 bases left in between. CDR3 region: CAGAPTRALATQYHF. In DNA, the CDR3 is TGTGCCGGTGCCCCTACGCGGGCCCTAGCGACCCAGTACCACTTT.

With regard to this clonotype: At one end, the junction sequence differs from germline, possibly due to a read error. The rearrangement links TRBV2 to TRBJ1-2; 7 bases agree with TRBD1. Germline V gene data show CDR1 as SNHLY and CDR2 as FYNNEI. CDR3 length: 14 residues. CDR3 loop: CASTPTGFVYGYTF. The CDR3 DNA sequence: TGTGCCAGCACCCCGACAGGGTTTGTCTATGGGTACACCTTC.

There are a few counts of this clonotype. The V and J genes are TRBV20-1 and TRBJ2-1, with 9 bases that match TRBD1. The CDR3 contains 15 residues. Germline lookup yields CDR1 DFQATT and CDR2 SNEGSKA (reference sequence). After removal of 4 bases from V and 4 bases from J, the junction contained 8 bases not matched to a gene. This CDR3 is CSAKQGALPYNEQFF. CDR3 in DNA: TGCAGTGCTAAACAGGGGGCTTTACCGTACAATGAGCAGTTCTTC.

The chain links TRBV29-1 to TRBJ1-2; D gene unclear. V was clipped by 3 bases and J by 3 bases, with 11 bases between them. Per germline, CDR1 SQVTM and CDR2 ANQGSEA. This CDR3 spans 13 amino acids. Here the CDR3 reads CSVEVGGYYGYTF. The CDR3 nucleotides read TGCAGCGTTGAGGTCGGAGGTTACTATGGCTACACCTTC.

This clonotype was seen only a few times. The CDR3 end shows no conserved phenylalanine or tryptophan, and so a read error is likely. No DNA is shown, since the ends of the CDR3 on it are uncertain; the CDR3 is the one TCRdb lists. CDR3: CASSSPRT. The chain recombines TRBV19 with TRBJ1-6; TRBD1 is taken as the D call from the table, unchecked against the DNA. The CDR3 is 8 amino acids long, termini counted. The germline V gene has CDR1 LNHDA and CDR2 SQIVND (reference sequence).

Regarding this clonotype: One end of the junction fails to match germline, which may point to a read error. This sequence joins TRBV10-3 and TRBJ2-7, with 10 bases aligning to TRBD1. There are 14 residues in the CDR3. The germline CDR1 and CDR2 sequences are ENHRY and SYGVKD. The CDR3 loop reads CAIRGQGNMYKQYF. CDR3 nucleotides: TGCGCCATCCGGGGACAGGGGAACATGTACAAGCAGTACTTC.

The gene calls are TRBV15 and TRBJ1-1; no firm D call. The CDR3 runs 13 residues. Trimming took off 5 bases at V and 3 bases at J, with 10 bases between the two ends. Germline V gene sequence: CDR1 LNHNV, CDR2 YYDKDF (reference sequence). The CDR3 DNA reads as TGTGCCACCAGCCCATACATGGACACTGAAGCTTTCTTT. It specifies CATSPYMDTEAFF. Full variable domain (rest looked up from reference TRBV15 and TRBJ1-1): DAMVIQNPRYQVTQFGKPVTLSCSQTLNHNVMYWYQQKSSQAPKLLFHYYDKDFNNEADTPDNFQSRRPNTSFCFLDIRSPGLGDTAMYLCATSPYMDTEAFFGQGTRLTVV.

The chain carries TRBV12-3 or TRBV12-4 and TRBJ2-5, with 9 bases that match TRBD1. The J segment lost 5 bases and the V segment lost 6 bases, leaving 10 bases of the junction unmatched. The CDR3 has 15 residues. The CDR3 is CASRGGTGSYETQYF. For the CDR3, the DNA is TGTGCCAGCAGGGGCGGGACAGGGAGTTACGAGACCCAGTACTTC.

This clonotype was observed at least ten times. The chain couples TRBV5-4 to TRBJ1-3; 7 bases are a match to TRBD1. The CDR3 is 15 amino acids. The J segment lost 4 bases and the V segment lost 7 bases, leaving 11 bases of the junction unmatched. The V gene's germline CDR1 is SGHNT and CDR2 YYREEE (reference sequence). CDR3 DNA: TGTGCCAGCGGCCAGGGGGGCCTATCAGGAAACACCATATATTTT. Translation gives CASGQGGLSGNTIYF.

The V call is TRBV7-6, the J call TRBJ2-5; TRBD2 matches 8 bases. There are 15 residues in the CDR3. Germline loops: CDR1 SGHVS, CDR2 FNYEAQ. Germline trimming cut 5 bases from V and 0 bases from J; bases unmatched to any gene: 5. The CDR3 DNA sequence: TGTGCCAGCAGCGATGTAGCGGGGTACCAAGAGACCCAGTACTTC. This gives the protein CASSDVAGYQETQYF.

There are many counts of this clonotype. This chain connects TRBV12-3 or TRBV12-4 to TRBJ1-2; D not resolved. This CDR3 has 13 amino acids. The V end was cut by 3 bases, the J end by 4 bases, with 9 bases between. CDR3 in amino acids: CASSLNPTYGYTF. The CDR3, as DNA: TGTGCCAGCAGTTTGAATCCTACCTATGGCTACACCTTC.